Below, 28 T cell receptor beta chains from the same sample are listed, as sequenced in a study of identical twins. TCRdb passed the 5' RACE reads through MiXCR, listing each CDR3 protein once. The sample lists roughly 260,000 distinct CDR3 sequences, around an eighth occurring once. Sequencing input: memory (CD45RO+) T cells sorted from blood. The receptors were gathered from a woman aged 18 to 35 in good health.

The genes are TRBV5-4 and TRBJ1-1; the match to TRBD1 covers 7 bases. With V trimmed by 2 bases and J by 2 bases, 6 bases remained unmatched. The CDR3 loop spans 15 amino acids. Germline CDR1 SGHNT, CDR2 YYREEE (reference sequence). Written as DNA, the CDR3 is TGTGCCAGCAGCTTTGGGACAGACAGAAACACTGAAGCTTTCTTT. It specifies CASSFGTDRNTEAFF.

This sequence joins TRBV5-1 and TRBJ1-6; 7 bases are a match to TRBD1. With 3 bases clipped from V and 5 bases from J, the junction kept 5 bases outside the gene matches. The CDR3 spans 15 residues. The germline CDR1 and CDR2 sequences are SGHRS and YFSETQ. CDR3 loop: CASSSDRVDNSPLHF. The DNA for the CDR3 is TGCGCCAGCAGCTCCGACAGGGTGGATAATTCACCCCTCCACTTT.

The chain uses TRBV12-3 or TRBV12-4 and TRBJ2-3; D is unresolved. The V end was cut by 7 bases, the J end by 1 base, with 9 bases between. The CDR3 totals 13 residues. This CDR3 is CASTPPGTDTQYF. As DNA, the CDR3 is TGTGCCAGCACCCCCCCCGGCACAGATACGCAGTATTTT.

There are many counts of this clonotype. V gene TRBV5-1 combines with J gene TRBJ1-6, with D possibly TRBD1 on 6 matching bases. Germline values: CDR1 SGHRS, CDR2 YFSETQ. The CDR3 spans 14 residues. Between the trimmed V and J ends, which lost 0 bases and 5 bases, there was a span of 6 bases. In DNA form, the CDR3 reads TGCGCCAGCAGCTTGGGACAGGATAATTCACCCCTCCACTTT. This gives the protein CASSLGQDNSPLHF.

In its sample, this clonotype was seen a few times. V and J are TRBV20-1 and TRBJ1-6; D not resolved. V was clipped by 6 bases and J by 0 bases, with 9 bases between them. CDR3 size: 14 residues. The V gene's germline CDR1 is DFQATT and CDR2 SNEGSKA (reference sequence). The CDR3 DNA is TGCAGTGCCTCCCACAGCTCCTATAATTCACCCCTCCACTTT. It is translated as CSASHSSYNSPLHF.

The V gene is TRBV29-1, the J gene TRBJ2-7, with D possibly TRBD2 on 5 matching bases. V dropped 5 bases and J dropped 2 bases, with 10 bases sitting between them. This CDR3 is 12 amino acids long. The germline V gene encodes CDR1 SQVTM and CDR2 ANQGSEA. In DNA, the CDR3 is TGCAGCGTTCAGACGGGAACCTACGAGCAGTACTTC. It encodes CSVQTGTYEQYF.

This clonotype has a handful of counts. The CDR3 spells CASSLGRDYEKLFF. The CDR3 DNA follows: TGTGCCAGCAGTTTAGGCAGGGACTATGAAAAACTGTTTTTT. This chain uses TRBV27 with TRBJ1-4, with a weak D call TRBD1 (5 bases). Germline V gene lookup returns CDR1 MNHEY and CDR2 SMNVEV (reference sequence). This CDR3 is 14 amino acids long. The germline V and J ends were trimmed by 2 bases and 6 bases, with 10 bases remaining between them.

This clonotype was seen a handful of times. The rearrangement uses TRBV7-8 and TRBJ2-7, with TRBD2 matching 14 bases. This CDR3 has 15 amino acids. Germline CDR1 SGHVS, CDR2 FQNEAQ. With V trimmed by 6 bases and J by 2 bases, 3 bases remained unmatched. The CDR3 sequence is CASSLTSGRAYEQYF. DNA of the CDR3: TGTGCCAGCAGTCTGACTAGCGGGAGGGCCTACGAGCAGTACTTC.

The chain combines TRBV6-1 with TRBJ2-7; 7 nucleotides line up with TRBD2. Germline values: CDR1 MNHNS, CDR2 SASEGT. The length of the CDR3 is 15 residues. Germline trimming cut 6 bases from V and 4 bases from J; bases unmatched to any gene: 12. CDR3 amino acids: CASSSRRLAGYEQYF. The CDR3 DNA is TGTGCCAGCAGCTCCCGTCGATTAGCGGGTTACGAGCAGTACTTC.

This clonotype was seen repeatedly, ten times or more. CDR3 amino acids: CASSQDPTVNTEAFF. Here the CDR3 DNA reads TGTGCCAGCAGCCAAGACCCGACAGTGAACACTGAAGCTTTCTTT. The chain carries TRBV3-1 and TRBJ1-1; a weak D match, TRBD1 (5 bases). The CDR3 covers 15 residues. Trimming left V 0 bases short and J 0 bases short, with 8 bases between. Germline values: CDR1 LGHDT, CDR2 YNNKEL (reference sequence). The complete variable domain, with remaining parts taken from reference TRBV3-1 and TRBJ1-1, reads DTAVSQTPKYLVTQMGNDKSIKCEQNLGHDTMYWYKQDSKKFLKIMFSYNNKELIINETVPNRFSPKSPDKAHLNLHINSLELGDSAVYFCASSQDPTVNTEAFFGQGTRLTVV.

This clonotype was observed a handful of times. V gene TRBV7-9 combines with J gene TRBJ2-3; 11 positions match TRBD2. CDR3 length equals 16 residues. With V trimmed by 5 bases and J by 0 bases, 4 bases remained unmatched. Looked up from germline, CDR1 is SEHNR and CDR2 is FQNEAQ (reference sequence). In DNA form, the CDR3 reads TGTGCCAGCAGCCCACTAGCGGGGGATAGCACAGATACGCAGTATTTT. This encodes CASSPLAGDSTDTQYF.

This chain joins TRBV10-3 and TRBJ1-3; D is uncertain. The V end lost 0 bases, the J end lost 0 bases, and 6 bases lay between the germline ends. CDR3 length: 15 amino acids. CDR1 is ENHRY and CDR2 is SYGVKD in the germline V gene. For the CDR3, the DNA is TGTGCCATCAGTGAGTCTTTCAGCTCTGGAAACACCATATATTTT. It translates to CAISESFSSGNTIYF.

The rearrangement joins TRBV11-2 to TRBJ2-7; TRBD2 agrees at 11 bases. Germline lookup yields CDR1 SGHAT and CDR2 FQNNGV. This CDR3 contains 15 residues. V gave up 0 bases and J gave up 2 bases; unmatched junction bases: 0. The CDR3 DNA sequence: TGTGCCAGCAGCTTAGAGACTAGCGGGGCCTACGAGCAGTACTTC. Its protein is CASSLETSGAYEQYF. The whole variable domain, filled in from reference TRBV11-2 and TRBJ2-7, reads EAGVAQSPRYKIIEKRQSVAFWCNPISGHATLYWYQQILGQGPKLLIQFQNNGVVDDSQLPKDRFSAERLKGVDSTLKIQPAKLEDSAVYLCASSLETSGAYEQYFGPGTRLTVT.

The rearrangement links TRBV7-2 to TRBJ2-3; 7 bases are shared with TRBD2. V lost 7 bases and J lost 1; bases outside the gene matches: 11. The V gene's germline CDR1 is SGHTA and CDR2 FQGNSA. The CDR3 spans 16 residues. The CDR3 sequence: CASNPALADRTDTQYF. CDR3 DNA sequence: TGTGCCAGCAACCCCGCTCTAGCGGACCGCACAGATACGCAGTATTTT.

This clonotype was found a few times. This chain uses TRBV20-1 with TRBJ1-2; perhaps TRBD1 as D (5 bases). V was trimmed by 0 bases and J by 3 bases, leaving 14 bases between them. Germline-derived CDR1 and CDR2 are DFQATT and SNEGSKA (reference sequence). This CDR3 is 15 amino acids long. In nucleotides, the CDR3 is TGCAGTGCTAGAGATCCGTCAGGGCCTTACTATGGCTACACCTTC. It translates to CSARDPSGPYYGYTF.

This clonotype is classed as medium-sized. The chain combines TRBV20-1 with TRBJ1-6, with 7 bases matching TRBD1. CDR1 and CDR2 (germline): DFQATT, SNEGSKA (reference sequence). The CDR3 runs to 17 residues. After removal of 6 bases from V and 7 bases from J, the junction contained 18 bases not matched to a gene. The CDR3 spells CSALDRVVSRSNSPLHF. The DNA of the CDR3 is TGCAGTGCCCTAGACAGGGTTGTCTCTCGGTCGAATTCACCCCTCCACTTT.

The sample holds many counts of this clonotype. This sequence joins TRBV5-1 and TRBJ2-3; D is perhaps TRBD2 (5 bases). The V and J ends lost 4 bases and 0 bases respectively, with 9 bases between them. The germline V gene has CDR1 SGHRS and CDR2 YFSETQ. The CDR3 has 14 amino acids. DNA for the CDR3: TGCGCCAGCAGCCGTGGACTCAGCACAGATACGCAGTATTTT. Translated, it gives CASSRGLSTDTQYF.

The sample holds a few counts of this clonotype. This could be a read error, since a much larger clone is one nucleotide away. CDR3 bases: TGTGCCAGCAGCTGGGGGGCGTACAATGAGCAGTTCTTC. It is translated as CASSWGAYNEQFF. The rearrangement links TRBV7-9 to TRBJ2-1; D is perhaps TRBD1 or TRBD2 (6 bases each). CDR3 length: 13 residues. Trimming left V 4 bases short and J 4 bases short, with 8 bases between. CDR1 is SEHNR, CDR2 FQNEAQ, per germline (reference sequence).

The chain links TRBV29-1 to TRBJ2-2, with 9 bases lining up with TRBD1. J was trimmed by 5 bases and V by 7 bases; bases with no gene match: 8. The CDR3 has 14 amino acids. Germline V gene data show CDR1 as SQVTM and CDR2 as ANQGSEA. The CDR3 sequence is CSGGTGITTGELFF. Here the CDR3 DNA reads TGCAGCGGTGGGACAGGGATAACTACCGGGGAGCTGTTTTTT.

The chain uses TRBV6-1 and TRBJ2-5; 7 nucleotides align to TRBD1. This CDR3 spans 15 amino acids. CDR1 and CDR2 from the germline V gene are MNHNS and SASEGT. Trimming at V came to 5 bases and at J to 2 bases, leaving 8 bases not matched to a gene. CDR3 in DNA: TGTGCCAGCAGTCGATACAGGGGACGGCAAGAGACCCAGTACTTC. This translates into CASSRYRGRQETQYF.

The chain is built from TRBV4-3 and TRBJ2-1; a possible D gene is TRBD1 (5 bases). The V gene's germline CDR1 is LGHNA and CDR2 YSLEER. V dropped 1 base and J dropped 12 bases, with 19 bases sitting between them. This CDR3 has 15 amino acids. Here the CDR3 DNA reads TGCGCCAGCAGCCAAGTCGCGACAGCCCCAACCGCGCAGTTCTTC. Protein sequence: CASSQVATAPTAQFF.

The chain employs TRBV5-5 and TRBJ1-4; D gene unclear. Germline loops: CDR1 SGHKS, CDR2 YYEKEE (reference sequence). This CDR3 spans 14 amino acids. The germline V and J ends were trimmed by 4 bases and 6 bases, with 13 bases remaining between them. CDR3 sequence: CASSAQWPDEKLFF. CDR3 sequence (DNA): TGTGCCAGCAGCGCACAGTGGCCCGATGAAAAACTGTTTTTT.

The rearrangement links TRBV20-1 to TRBJ2-2, with 9 bases lining up with TRBD2. The V gene's germline CDR1 is DFQATT and CDR2 SNEGSKA (reference sequence). This CDR3 is built from 15 residues. With V trimmed by 1 base and J by 7 bases, 7 bases remained unmatched. The CDR3 DNA reads TGCAGTGCTAGAGGACGCGGGGGGGCGATCGGGGAGCTGTTTTTT. Translated, it gives CSARGRGGAIGELFF.

The chain couples TRBV10-3 to TRBJ2-2; D unresolved. The CDR3 runs to 15 residues. With 2 bases removed from V and 4 bases from J, the gap between germline ends came to 11 bases. The V gene's germline CDR1 is ENHRY and CDR2 SYGVKD. The DNA for the CDR3 is TGTGCCATCAGTGAGACCTCCCCCGGCACCGGGGAGCTGTTTTTT. Translation gives CAISETSPGTGELFF.

The rearrangement links TRBV18 to TRBJ1-1; tentative D call: TRBD1 (5 bases). Per the germline V gene, CDR1 is KGHSH and CDR2 is LQKENI. V was clipped by 3 bases and J by 6 bases, with 11 bases between them. The CDR3 length is 13 residues. The CDR3 bases are TGTGCCAGCTCACCGATGGGGCAGCCTGAAGCTTTCTTT. Amino acid sequence: CASSPMGQPEAFF.

This clonotype was detected a few times. V usage is TRBV20-1 and J usage is TRBJ2-7, with a possible D match to TRBD1 (6 bases). This CDR3 region has 14 residues. The V end lost 3 bases, the J end lost 0 bases, and 12 bases lay between the germline ends. Germline V gene sequence: CDR1 DFQATT, CDR2 SNEGSKA (reference sequence). CDR3 bases: TGCAGTGCTAGTGGGGACACGGACTCCTACGAGCAGTACTTC. It specifies CSASGDTDSYEQYF.

The chain recombines TRBV10-2 with TRBJ2-5; 7 bases agree with TRBD2. CDR3 length equals 14 residues. Germline V gives CDR1 WSHSY, CDR2 SAAADI. V gave up 4 bases and J gave up 2 bases; unmatched junction bases: 4. The CDR3 DNA reads TGCGCCAGCAGTGGTACTAGCGTTCAAGAGACCCAGTACTTC. Protein sequence: CASSGTSVQETQYF.

A few counts support this clonotype. The V gene is TRBV9, the J gene TRBJ2-1; 7 nucleotides align to TRBD2. The CDR3 is 16 amino acids. V lost 1 base to trimming and J lost 7 bases; unmatched junction nucleotides: 11. CDR1 SGDLS and CDR2 YYNGEE come from the germline V gene. This chain's CDR3 is CASSVWRAGAGNEQFF. The CDR3 nucleotides read TGTGCCAGCAGCGTATGGAGGGCGGGAGCTGGTAATGAGCAGTTCTTC.